The following is a T cell receptor (beta chain) sequence with its context. Germline V gene lookup returns CDR1 SGHTA and CDR2 FQGNSA. This CDR3 is 14 amino acids long. The V and J ends lost 2 bases and 1 base respectively, with 3 bases between them. The assay was immunoSEQ multiplex PCR, and TCRdb's table has in-frame clones only and misses some. The sample consists of under 300,000 clones, 65% to 90% of them appearing once. The data are from a study of blood T cell repertoires in COVID-19. At the level of the study: T cells, B-cell-depleted T cells, or PBMCs supplied cDNA or gDNA.

The specimen sequenced was peripheral blood. This chain joins TRBV7-2 and TRBJ1-6, with D unclear. The receptor comes from a woman older than 75 with active or convalescent COVID-19. CDR3 amino acids: CASSLRSYNSPLHF. The CDR3 bases are TGTGCCAGCAGCTTACGGTCCTATAATTCACCCCTCCACTTT.